This T cell receptor beta chain was sequenced during a study of T cells in Graves' hyperthyroidism and ophthalmopathy. Ahead of any ophthalmopathy symptoms, the blood sample was obtained at the first diagnosis of hyperthyroidism. PBMCs were collected from a 10 ml volume of fresh peripheral blood. RNA transcripts gave rise to amplified TCR beta CDR3 regions. HTBI primers drove first-round RT-PCR of the TCR CDR3. One entry per CDR3 protein results from TCRdb running MiXCR on the multiplex PCR reads. The table shows 730,000 or so distinct CDR3 sequences, with 18% occurring only once. This clonotype has a count of ten or more. Antigen specificity is unknown. Study-wide findings and caveats: Model predictions of ophthalmopathy came a median approximately seven months before onset.

Trimming removed 0 bases from V and 0 bases from J, with 11 bases in between. Germline values: CDR1 MNHEY, CDR2 SVGAGI. This CDR3 comprises 16 residues. The V and J genes are TRBV6-5 and TRBJ2-5; TRBD1 or TRBD2 may be the D gene (6 bases each). This sequence was found in a woman aged 45-65 years with Graves' hyperthyroidism that later progressed to Graves' ophthalmopathy. Source material: blood. CDR3 nucleotides: TGTGCCAGCAGTTACTCGCCGGGGGCCTACCAAGAGACCCAGTACTTC. Translating it yields CASSYSPGAYQETQYF.